A single sample gave rise to the 20 T cell receptor beta chains below, sequenced in a study of cytomegalovirus exposure and HLA in healthy donors. PCR primers comprised 60 Vbeta and 13 Jbeta primers. The method was immunoSEQ multiplex PCR; TCRdb's version includes in-frame clones alone and lacks a portion of them. The sample shows 150,000 to 190,000 clones, 80% to 90% of them seen only once. The specimen was PBMCs. All receptors derive from a woman younger than 30 in good health and CMV-seronegative.

This chain links TRBV28 with TRBJ2-7, with a tentative D call TRBD2 (6 bases). CDR1 and CDR2 from the germline V gene are MDHEN and SYDVKM. V lost 5 bases to trimming and J lost 7 bases, with 21 bases between them. The length of the CDR3 is 15 residues. The chain's CDR3 is CASSPSGAAGGEQYF. Here the CDR3 DNA reads TGTGCCAGCAGTCCCTCCGGGGCAGCCGGAGGGGAGCAGTACTTC.

The V call is TRBV28, the J call TRBJ1-4, with D unclear. The CDR3 has 13 amino acids. V was pared by 6 bases and J by 8 bases, with 13 bases between. CDR1 is MDHEN, CDR2 SYDVKM, per germline. DNA of the CDR3: TGTGCCAGCAGGTCCCCCGGCGGAGAAAAACTGTTTTTT. Translating it yields CASRSPGGEKLFF. Filled out from reference TRBV28 and TRBJ1-4, the complete variable domain reads DVKVTQSSRYLVKRTGEKVFLECVQDMDHENMFWYRQDPGLGLRLIYFSYDVKMKEKGDIPEGYSVSREKKERFSLILESASTNQTSMYLCASRSPGGEKLFFGSGTQLSVL.

This sequence joins TRBV28 and TRBJ2-3, with 14 nucleotides matching TRBD2. CDR3 length equals 19 residues. The V gene end was trimmed by 8 bases and the J gene end by 1 base; junction bases not matched to a gene: 14. Germline CDR1 is MDHEN and CDR2 is SYDVKM. The CDR3 sequence: CASRRRTSGRKEGTDTQYF. The CDR3 bases are TGTGCCAGCCGACGTCGGACTAGCGGGAGGAAGGAGGGCACAGATACGCAGTATTTT.

The rearrangement joins TRBV28 to TRBJ2-7; TRBD1 matches 9 bases. This CDR3 is built from 13 residues. Per germline, CDR1 MDHEN and CDR2 SYDVKM. The V and J ends lost 8 bases and 3 bases, in that order; junction bases with no gene match: 5. CDR3 sequence (DNA): TGTGCCAGCGTACCGGGACAGGGCTACGAGCAGTACTTC. This codes for CASVPGQGYEQYF.

The V gene is TRBV7-9, the J gene TRBJ1-2; 11 bases fit TRBD1. The CDR3 spans 13 residues. Germline lookup yields CDR1 SEHNR and CDR2 FQNEAQ (reference sequence). Trimming removed 5 bases from V and 14 bases from J; junction bases left unmatched: 10. The CDR3 nucleotides read TGTGCCAGCAGCCCAGGGACAGGGGGAAGTGAAACCTTC. It encodes CASSPGTGGSETF.

The CDR3 nucleotides are TGTGCCAGCAGCTTGACCCGACAGACCCTTGGAAACACCATATATTTT. Translation: CASSLTRQTLGNTIYF. The V call is TRBV7-2, the J call TRBJ1-3; the D gene is possibly TRBD1 (5 bases). The CDR3 consists of 16 residues. The germline CDR1 and CDR2 sequences are SGHTA and FQGNSA. Trimming stripped 3 bases from V and 3 bases from J, with 15 bases between. The variable domain in full, with the rest retrieved from reference TRBV7-2 and TRBJ1-3, is GAGVSQSPSNKVTEKGKDVELRCDPISGHTALYWYRQSLGQGLEFLIYFQGNSAPDKSGLPSDRFSAERTGGSVSTLTIQRTQQEDSAVYLCASSLTRQTLGNTIYFGEGSWLTVV.

The CDR3: CASSLRGGGSSYEQYF. The CDR3 nucleotides read TGTGCCAGCTCACTCCGGGGAGGGGGAAGCTCCTACGAGCAGTACTTC. The rearrangement uses TRBV18 and TRBJ2-7; weak D call: TRBD2 (7 bases). Germline V lookup: CDR1 KGHSH, CDR2 LQKENI. This CDR3 contains 16 residues. V was cut by 4 bases and J by 0 bases, with 16 bases left in between. Supplemented by reference TRBV18 and TRBJ2-7, the full variable domain reads NAGVMQNPRHLVRRRGQEARLRCSPMKGHSHVYWYRQLPEEGLKFMVYLQKENIIDESGMPKERFSAEFPKEGPSILRIQQVVRGDSAAYFCASSLRGGGSSYEQYFGPGTRLTVT.

V usage is TRBV7-6 and J usage is TRBJ1-6; perhaps TRBD1 as D (6 bases). Germline lookup yields CDR1 SGHVS and CDR2 FNYEAQ. Trimming left V 5 bases short and J 7 bases short, with 12 bases between. CDR3 length: 14 amino acids. The CDR3 nucleotides are TGTGCCAGCAGCGTACAGGGCCGGAATTCACCCCTCCACTTT. Translated, it gives CASSVQGRNSPLHF.

There are a few counts of this clone. The CDR3 here is CASSQGSSDNSPLHF. CDR3 nucleotide sequence: TGCGCCAGCAGCCAAGGGTCCTCGGATAATTCACCCCTCCACTTT. V is TRBV4-3 and J is TRBJ1-6; D not resolved. The CDR3 covers 15 residues. V was clipped by 1 base and J by 5 bases, with 9 bases between them. The V gene's germline CDR1 is LGHNA and CDR2 YSLEER.

The chain joins TRBV2 to TRBJ2-5; 10 nucleotides align to TRBD1. CDR1 and CDR2 from the germline V gene are SNHLY and FYNNEI. Germline trimming cut 5 bases from V and 4 bases from J; bases unmatched to any gene: 7. This CDR3 has 15 amino acids. The CDR3 loop is CASSWTGGLGETQYF. DNA of the CDR3: TGTGCCAGCAGTTGGACAGGGGGGTTAGGAGAGACCCAGTACTTC.

The V call is TRBV5-1, the J call TRBJ2-3; 9 bases align to TRBD2. The CDR3 has 15 amino acids. Germline loops: CDR1 SGHRS, CDR2 YFSETQ. J gave up 6 bases and V 6 bases, and 11 bases lay outside the gene matches. CDR3 in DNA: TGCGCCAGCACGGCTAGCGGGACTCCCGGGGATACGCAGTATTTT. Its protein is CASTASGTPGDTQYF.

The CDR3 coding sequence is TGTGCCAGCAGCTTAGTGGCGGGGGGTTCCTACGAGCAGTACTTC. As protein: CASSLVAGGSYEQYF. This chain links TRBV7-6 with TRBJ2-5, with TRBD2 matching 8 bases. The tail of the sequence fits TRBJ2-7 better, so the J call may be wrong. Germline loops: CDR1 SGHVS, CDR2 FNYEAQ. The CDR3 is 15 residues long.

This rearrangement joins TRBV6-1 to TRBJ2-5; D is possibly TRBD1 (6 bases). V was shortened by 3 bases and J by 7 bases, with 15 bases between the two germline ends. This CDR3 contains 14 residues. Germline V lookup: CDR1 MNHNS, CDR2 SASEGT. The CDR3 sequence: CASSDRRGTVTQYF. CDR3 DNA sequence: TGTGCCAGCAGTGATAGAAGGGGGACGGTGACCCAGTACTTC.

The chain uses TRBV2 and TRBJ1-1; weak D call: TRBD1 (6 bases). V dropped 2 bases and J dropped 1 base, with 8 bases sitting between them. Germline assignment: CDR1 SNHLY and CDR2 FYNNEI. The CDR3 is 14 amino acids. CDR3 sequence: CASSERGRNTEAFF. CDR3 nucleotides: TGTGCCAGCAGTGAAAGGGGGAGGAACACTGAAGCTTTCTTT. Complete variable domain (other parts from reference TRBV2 and TRBJ1-1): EPEVTQTPSHQVTQMGQEVILRCVPISNHLYFYWYRQILGQKVEFLVSFYNNEISEKSEIFDDQFSVERPDGSNFTLKIRSTKLEDSAMYFCASSERGRNTEAFFGQGTRLTVV.

The V gene is TRBV18, the J gene TRBJ2-1; 12 bases agree with TRBD2. V was clipped by 3 bases and J by 8 bases; unmatched bases: 5. This CDR3 region has 15 residues. From germline, CDR1 is KGHSH and CDR2 LQKENI. CDR3 region: CASSPTSGSTHEQFF. In DNA, the CDR3 is TGTGCCAGCTCACCGACTAGCGGGAGTACCCATGAGCAGTTCTTC.

The chain uses TRBV5-4 and TRBJ1-2; TRBD1 matches 8 bases. The germline gives CDR1 SGHNT, CDR2 YYREEE (reference sequence). The CDR3 is 13 residues long. V shed 3 bases and J 8 bases; nucleotides not matched to a gene: 6. CDR3 sequence reads: CASSSRQGRGYTF. The DNA of the CDR3 is TGTGCCAGCAGCTCGAGACAGGGGCGAGGCTACACCTTC.

The chain joins TRBV18 to TRBJ2-7, with 9 bases lining up with TRBD1. With V trimmed by 3 bases and J by 4 bases, 10 bases remained unmatched. The CDR3 spans 16 residues. CDR1 and CDR2 from the germline V gene are KGHSH and LQKENI. The CDR3 protein is CASSPNRGHGKYEQYF. CDR3 nucleotides: TGTGCCAGCTCACCCAACAGGGGGCATGGAAAATACGAGCAGTACTTC.

The chain carries TRBV4-3 and TRBJ2-1, with 10 positions matching TRBD2. Germline CDR1 and CDR2: LGHNA and YSLEER. CDR3 length: 15 residues. Unmatched junction bases numbered 9, after V lost 1 base and J lost 12 bases. In DNA form, the CDR3 reads TGCGCCAGCAGCCAAGTCCTAGCGGGGGCCCGGTGGCAGTTCTTC. Translation: CASSQVLAGARWQFF.

V usage is TRBV29-1 and J usage is TRBJ2-5, with 7 bases aligning to TRBD2. Losses at the gene ends were 0 bases for V and 4 bases for J; bases not matched to a gene: 8. Germline CDR1 reads SQVTM; CDR2 reads ANQGSEA. The CDR3 is 15 amino acids. The DNA for the CDR3 is TGCAGCGTTGAAGACCCGGGGGGAGCCCCAGAGACCCAGTACTTC. Its protein is CSVEDPGGAPETQYF.

In its sample, this clone was seen once. The J gene is TRBJ2-1, the V gene TRBV29-1; D perhaps matches TRBD2 (5 bases). The V and J ends lost 6 bases and 10 bases respectively, with 19 bases between them. The CDR3 is 13 residues long. The germline V gene encodes CDR1 SQVTM and CDR2 ANQGSEA. This CDR3 reads CSVGRRLSEEQFF. Written as DNA, the CDR3 is TGCAGCGTCGGACGCCGACTATCAGAGGAGCAGTTCTTC.